What follows is one T cell receptor (beta chain) and its context. The CDR3 contains 15 residues. V shed 5 bases and J 4 bases; nucleotides not matched to a gene: 8. Germline V gene lookup returns CDR1 MDHEN and CDR2 SYDVKM. This entry comes from a study of identical twins. A single record per CDR3 protein comes from TCRdb applying MiXCR to the 5' RACE reads. The sample includes some 1,600,000 distinct CDR3 sequences, 25% to 35% of them seen just once. This chain uses TRBV28 with TRBJ1-2; 9 bases are shared with TRBD1. This clonotype originated in a newborn girl in good health. The source material was cord blood. This chain's CDR3 is CASSTGQGTFYGYTF. CDR3 bases: TGTGCCAGCAGTACGGGACAGGGAACTTTCTATGGCTACACCTTC.